Following are 5 T cell receptor beta chains from one sample sequenced in a study of beta chain features in type 1 diabetes. Every bit of the isolated RNA underwent reverse transcription, so sequencing read expressed TCRB transcripts. Produced via immunoSEQ multiplex PCR; TCRdb's table is partial and in-frame only. The repertoire holds a few hundred thousand clones, with roughly a fifth as singletons. Source material: naive CD4+ T cells from blood. Every receptor here comes from a woman under 30 in good health.

This clone was seen a few times. CDR3 loop: CASSQAFTSGVTDTQYF. The CDR3 DNA reads TGTGCCAGCAGCCAAGCGTTCACTAGCGGGGTCACAGATACGCAGTATTTT. The chain combines TRBV4-2 with TRBJ2-3, with 10 bases fitting TRBD2. The CDR3 loop spans 17 amino acids. After removal of 1 base from V and 2 bases from J, the junction contained 6 bases not matched to a gene. The germline CDR1 and CDR2 sequences are LGHNA and YNFKEQ.

The chain has TRBV15 and TRBJ1-1; D is uncertain. This CDR3 is 13 amino acids long. Per germline, CDR1 LNHNV and CDR2 YYDKDF (reference sequence). Between the trimmed V and J ends, which lost 1 base and 7 bases, there was a span of 10 bases. The chain's CDR3 is CATSRGLRSEAFF. CDR3 sequence (DNA): TGTGCCACCAGCAGAGGTCTGCGGAGTGAAGCTTTCTTT. The whole variable domain, filled in from reference TRBV15 and TRBJ1-1, reads DAMVIQNPRYQVTQFGKPVTLSCSQTLNHNVMYWYQQKSSQAPKLLFHYYDKDFNNEADTPDNFQSRRPNTSFCFLDIRSPGLGDTAMYLCATSRGLRSEAFFGQGTRLTVV.

This clone was seen a few times. This chain connects TRBV7-2 to TRBJ2-3, with D perhaps TRBD2 (5 bases). Between the trimmed V and J ends, which lost 2 bases and 1 base, there was a span of 7 bases. The CDR3 spans 14 residues. Germline V CDR1 and CDR2: SGHTA, FQGNSA. The CDR3 DNA reads TGTGCCAGCAGCTTAAGCGGTCGCACAGATACGCAGTATTTT. Translation: CASSLSGRTDTQYF.

This clone was counted only a few times. The gene calls are TRBV9 and TRBJ2-2; D ambiguous. The V end was cut by 2 bases, the J end by 5 bases, with 4 bases between. The CDR3 contains 12 residues. Looked up from germline, CDR1 is SGDLS and CDR2 is YYNGEE. The CDR3 bases are TGTGCCAGCAGCGTGAGGACCGGGGAGCTGTTTTTT. Translated, it gives CASSVRTGELFF. The full variable domain, completed using reference TRBV9 and TRBJ2-2, is DSGVTQTPKHLITATGQRVTLRCSPRSGDLSVYWYQQSLDQGLQFLIQYYNGEERAKGNILERFSAQQFPDLHSELNLSSLELGDSALYFCASSVRTGELFFGEGSRLTVL.

The chain is built from TRBV4-1 and TRBJ2-5, with 7 bases lining up with TRBD2. This CDR3 spans 13 amino acids. After removal of 5 bases from V and 2 bases from J, the junction contained 2 bases not matched to a gene. Germline V gene lookup returns CDR1 MGHRA and CDR2 YSYEKL. In DNA, the CDR3 is TGCGCCAGCAGCAAGGGACTACAAGAGACCCAGTACTTC. This encodes CASSKGLQETQYF.